This TCR beta chain was obtained from a study of T cells after yellow fever vaccination. Comment on this clonotype: What it recognizes is unknown.

TCRdb reprocessed the 5' RACE reads with MiXCR, giving one entry per CDR3 protein. The table lists under 700,000 distinct CDR3 sequences, about a sixth of them singletons, with approximately 15% in the top ten. The CDR3 spans 15 residues. The germline V gene has CDR1 MNHEY and CDR2 SVGAGI. Trimming removed 5 bases at V and 3 bases at J, with 14 bases between. Study-level results: Abundant clonotypes from the bulk population could contaminate FACS-sorted repertoires.

The receptor was isolated from a man between 18 and 29 years old who received the YFV17D yellow fever vaccine. The chain combines TRBV6-5 with TRBJ1-5; D call uncertain. The sample here was PBMCs, taken more than 4 days after the first yellow fever vaccination. CDR3 sequence: CASSNLGRNNQPQHF. The CDR3 nucleotides are TGTGCCAGCAGTAACCTCGGGAGAAACAATCAGCCCCAGCATTTT.